These 15 T cell receptor beta chains came from one sample sequenced in a study of human T cells and chemical hapten exposure. Via MiXCR, TCRdb re-called the RACE reads, giving one row per CDR3 protein. The sample contains about 80,000 distinct CDR3 sequences, 13% to 15% of which appear only once. The time point here: pre-sensitization, week 0. Treatment reported: therapeutic diphenylcyclopropenone sensitization with weekly scalp DPC. The specimen comprised whole blood, sampled in connection with sensitization to the hapten diphenylcyclopropenone (DPC). The receptors here all came from a woman between 50 and 59 years old with alopecia areata. Some clones in this sample may be carry-over from other donors' samples.

This clonotype came up a few times. The chain combines TRBV6-2 or TRBV6-3 with TRBJ2-5, with D perhaps TRBD1 (5 bases). V gave up 2 bases and J gave up 2 bases, with 9 bases separating them. In germline, CDR1 is MNHEY, CDR2 SVGEGT. The CDR3 contains 14 residues. The CDR3 reads CASSYLRTQETQYF. For the CDR3, the DNA is TGTGCCAGCAGTTACCTTAGGACACAAGAGACCCAGTACTTC.

The gene calls are TRBV5-5 and TRBJ1-5, with a possible D match to TRBD1 (6 bases). Germline CDR1 is SGHKS and CDR2 is YYEKEE (reference sequence). CDR3 length: 15 amino acids. Trimming left V 0 bases short and J 3 bases short, with 10 bases between. CDR3 in amino acids: CASSLADSPNQPQHF. As DNA, the CDR3 is TGTGCCAGCAGCTTGGCGGACAGTCCCAATCAGCCCCAGCATTTT.

This rearrangement joins TRBV7-2 to TRBJ2-5; D unclear. CDR1 and CDR2 from the germline V gene are SGHTA and FQGNSA. The CDR3 runs to 13 residues. The ends were cut back, 3 bases at V and 2 bases at J, with 7 bases in the middle. DNA for the CDR3: TGTGCCAGCAGCTTCGGGCAGCAAGAGACCCAGTACTTC. Protein: CASSFGQQETQYF.

The chain couples TRBV28 to TRBJ2-1, with D perhaps TRBD1 (6 bases). CDR1 is MDHEN, CDR2 SYDVKM, per germline. The CDR3 totals 18 residues. Trimming pared 7 bases from V and 0 bases from J, leaving 22 bases between. The CDR3 nucleotides read TGTGCCAGCAACTCCGACAAGGGTGGGGGCCTCTCCTACAATGAGCAGTTCTTC. Protein sequence: CASNSDKGGGLSYNEQFF.

The chain is built from TRBV5-4 and TRBJ1-2; 7 bases agree with TRBD1. The CDR3 loop spans 12 amino acids. In germline, CDR1 is SGHNT, CDR2 YYREEE (reference sequence). The J segment lost 8 bases and the V segment lost 4 bases, leaving 5 bases of the junction unmatched. The CDR3 coding sequence is TGTGCCAGCAGCATTGACAGGGAAGGCTACACCTTC. Protein: CASSIDREGYTF.

A few counts support this clonotype. The chain uses TRBV6-1 and TRBJ2-2, with D perhaps matching TRBD1 (5 bases). This CDR3 has 17 amino acids. Germline V gives CDR1 MNHNS, CDR2 SASEGT. Trimming cost V 6 bases and J 0 bases, with 17 bases left between them. The CDR3: CASRQSDRSANTGELFF. The CDR3 DNA sequence: TGTGCCAGCAGACAGAGCGACAGATCCGCGAACACCGGGGAGCTGTTTTTT.

The CDR3, as DNA: TGTGCCATCAGTGAGTCGTTAGGCTACAATGAGCAGTTCTTC. It specifies CAISESLGYNEQFF. This chain joins TRBV10-3 and TRBJ2-1; no firm D call. Trimming pared 0 bases from V and 3 bases from J, leaving 6 bases between. This CDR3 has 14 residues. From germline, CDR1 is ENHRY and CDR2 SYGVKD.

This clonotype was detected many times. V gene TRBV4-1 combines with J gene TRBJ2-5; weak D call: TRBD1 (5 bases). Germline CDR1 and CDR2: MGHRA and YSYEKL. This CDR3 comprises 14 residues. Trimming took off 3 bases at V and 4 bases at J, with 12 bases between the two ends. The CDR3 spells CASSQRTLIETQYF. CDR3 sequence (DNA): TGCGCCAGCAGCCAGCGGACATTAATAGAGACCCAGTACTTC.

This sequence joins TRBV7-2 and TRBJ2-3; D remains ambiguous. CDR1 is SGHTA and CDR2 is FQGNSA in the germline V gene. V was trimmed by 1 base and J by 1 base, leaving 9 bases between them. The CDR3 covers 15 residues. CDR3 amino acids: CASSLVASGTDTQYF. CDR3 sequence (DNA): TGTGCCAGCAGCTTAGTGGCAAGCGGCACAGATACGCAGTATTTT.

This clonotype has a handful of counts. The chain links TRBV7-2 to TRBJ1-2; D uncertain. V was clipped by 5 bases and J by 4 bases, with 11 bases between them. Germline values: CDR1 SGHTA, CDR2 FQGNSA. The CDR3 covers 13 residues. The CDR3, as DNA: TGTGCCAGCAGCCCAACTTCGGCCTATGGCTACACCTTC. It codes for CASSPTSAYGYTF.

This clonotype was detected ten times or more. This rearrangement joins TRBV7-8 to TRBJ2-7, with D tentatively TRBD1 (5 bases). V lost 5 bases and J lost 7, with 15 bases in between. Per the germline V gene, CDR1 is SGHVS and CDR2 is FQNEAQ. CDR3 length: 13 residues. The CDR3 spells CASSVAGLGEQYF. The CDR3, as DNA: TGTGCCAGCAGCGTCGCAGGGTTGGGAGAGCAGTACTTC.

As regards this clonotype: Since the CDR3 does not end with the conserved phenylalanine or tryptophan, this likely comes from a read error. V usage is TRBV7-9 and J usage is TRBJ2-5, with 7 bases lining up with TRBD2. Germline CDR1 reads SEHNR; CDR2 reads FQNEAQ (reference sequence). The CDR3 extends over 14 amino acids. Trimming took 4 bases from V and 5 from J; bases not matched to a gene: 7. CDR3 loop: CASSSDAGVETQYL. CDR3 bases: TGTGCCAGCAGCTCCGACGCGGGAGTTGAGACCCAGTACCTC.

In this sample, this clonotype turned up many times. The V call is TRBV7-9, the J call TRBJ2-3, with 7 nucleotides matching TRBD1. This CDR3 is built from 14 residues. Trimming cost V 5 bases and J 2 bases; bases outside gene matches: 4. CDR1 SEHNR and CDR2 FQNEAQ come from the germline V gene (reference sequence). The CDR3 loop is CASSVGQSTDTQYF. CDR3 in DNA: TGTGCCAGCAGCGTGGGACAGTCCACAGATACGCAGTATTTT. Full variable domain (remainder filled in from reference TRBV7-9 and TRBJ2-3): DTGVSQNPRHKITKRGQNVTFRCDPISEHNRLYWYRQTLGQGPEFLTYFQNEAQLEKSRLLSDRFSAERPKGSFSTLEIQRTEQGDSAMYLCASSVGQSTDTQYFGPGTRLTVL.

The V and J genes are TRBV7-7 and TRBJ1-3; D remains unclear. The ends were cut back, 1 base at V and 0 bases at J, with 7 bases in the middle. The V gene's germline CDR1 is SSHAT and CDR2 FNYEAQ (reference sequence). The CDR3 loop spans 15 amino acids. CDR3 region: CASSLDTGSGNTIYF. The CDR3 DNA is TGTGCCAGCAGCTTAGACACCGGCTCTGGAAACACCATATATTTT.

This clonotype was counted a few times. The chain combines TRBV18 with TRBJ1-1, with D unclear. Germline V CDR1 and CDR2: KGHSH, LQKENI. Trimming removed 5 bases from V and 1 base from J, with 11 bases in between. The CDR3 extends over 14 amino acids. This CDR3 reads CASSANTPNTEAFF. The CDR3 nucleotides read TGTGCCAGCTCAGCAAATACCCCGAACACTGAAGCTTTCTTT.